A selection of T cell receptor beta chains follows, all from one sample in a study of cytomegalovirus exposure and HLA in healthy donors. Sequenced by immunoSEQ multiplex PCR; TCRdb stores in-frame clones only, minus some. Seen here are over 150,000 clones, 84% observed once, and the top ten hold 0.38%. Sequenced: PBMCs. These receptor sequences come from a boy aged 2 to 10 in good health and CMV-seronegative. Each CDR3 is given with its conserved first and last residue. The order of the fields is V gene, clone size, J gene, CDR3 protein. Only some rows state a clone size, as once, few, many or a class for expanded clones.

TRBV5-4,.,TRBJ2-3,CASSLAGFSTDTQYF
TRBV11-1,.,TRBJ2-2,CASSSGTSGTNTGELFF
TRBV19,once,TRBJ2-7,CASSPRGQEPGLGEQYF
TRBV2,.,TRBJ2-7,CASRNFFGQYF
TRBV19,.,TRBJ2-5,CASSSERRQETQYF
TRBV28,.,TRBJ1-5,CASSSRDRETSQPQHF
TRBV4-1,.,TRBJ2-7,CASSQAYEQYF
TRBV19,.,TRBJ2-1,CASSPVGVNNEQFF
TRBV10-1,.,TRBJ2-7,CASTMGRTSSYEQYF
TRBV9,.,TRBJ2-7,CASAEGQSYEQYF